This TCR beta chain was obtained from a study of cytomegalovirus exposure and HLA in healthy donors. Whole-study results and caveats: Later analysis showed most CMV-associated TCR beta chains appearing HLA-restricted. The authors listed 150 or so TCR beta chains as cytomegalovirus-associated.

In the case of this clone: The antigen remains unidentified.

V trimming: 0 bases; J trimming: 7 bases; junction bases outside the gene matches: 8. The CDR3 extends over 16 amino acids. In germline, CDR1 is SGHRS, CDR2 YFSETQ. The PCR contained 60 Vbeta and 13 Jbeta primers. Sequenced by immunoSEQ multiplex PCR; TCRdb stores in-frame clones only, minus some. The sample has 180,000 or so clones; about 80% are singletons. This sequence joins TRBV5-1 and TRBJ2-1; 9 bases agree with TRBD1. This TCR derives from a woman aged 45-59 years in good health and CMV-seronegative. What was sequenced was PBMCs. The CDR3 DNA sequence: TGCGCCAGCAGCTTGGGGGGGCCGGGACAGGGTAATGAGCAGTTCTTC. Amino acid sequence: CASSLGGPGQGNEQFF.